The 30 T cell receptor beta chains given below trace back to one sample, sequenced in a study of blood T cell repertoires in COVID-19. The data were produced by immunoSEQ multiplex PCR, yet TCRdb's version contains in-frame clones alone and is incomplete. The repertoire has more than 70,000 clones, less than 90% of them found once; the top ten carry roughly 4%. Sequencing was done on a sample of peripheral blood. The source of these receptors is a man aged 55 to 70 with acute or convalescent COVID-19.

CDR3 residues: CASSPPGLRGYGNTIYF. The CDR3 bases are TGTGCCAGCAGTCCACCGGGACTCCGGGGATACGGAAACACCATATATTTT. The J gene is TRBJ1-3, the V gene TRBV6-6; TRBD1 might be the D (5 bases). The V and J ends lost 5 bases and 4 bases respectively, with 21 bases between them. This CDR3 spans 17 amino acids. Germline lookup yields CDR1 MNHNY and CDR2 SVGAGI (reference sequence).

This chain connects TRBV5-4 to TRBJ2-7; 9 positions match TRBD1. The CDR3 length is 14 residues. V dropped 4 bases and J dropped 5; count of bases not matched to a gene: 7. The germline V gene encodes CDR1 SGHNT and CDR2 YYREEE (reference sequence). CDR3 coding DNA: TGTGCCAGCAGCCTAAACAGGGGGCGCGACGAGCAGTACTTC. It codes for CASSLNRGRDEQYF.

The genes are TRBV4-3 and TRBJ2-1, with 11 bases lining up with TRBD1. V shed 4 bases and J 8 bases; nucleotides not matched to a gene: 4. In germline, CDR1 is LGHNA, CDR2 YSLEER. The length of the CDR3 is 14 residues. The chain's CDR3 is CASSLGQGAYEQFF. For the CDR3, the DNA is TGCGCCAGCAGCCTAGGACAGGGGGCGTATGAGCAGTTCTTC.

The chain has TRBV10-1 and TRBJ1-5, with 7 bases matching TRBD1. The germline V gene encodes CDR1 WNHNN and CDR2 SYGVQD (reference sequence). V shed 7 bases, J shed 6 bases, and the junction held 3 bases outside the gene matches. CDR3 length: 12 amino acids. The CDR3 here is CASNQGGQPQHF. The CDR3 coding sequence is TGCGCCAGCAATCAGGGGGGTCAGCCCCAGCATTTT.

The rearrangement joins TRBV5-1 to TRBJ1-4; D is perhaps TRBD1 (6 bases). Germline V gene sequence: CDR1 SGHRS, CDR2 YFSETQ. V lost 4 bases and J lost 8, with 18 bases in between. The CDR3 has 15 amino acids. The CDR3 loop reads CASSNEDSGEEKLFF. The DNA of the CDR3 is TGCGCCAGCAGCAACGAGGACAGTGGAGAGGAAAAACTGTTTTTT. The whole variable domain, filled in from reference TRBV5-1 and TRBJ1-4, reads KAGVTQTPRYLIKTRGQQVTLSCSPISGHRSVSWYQQTPGQGLQFLFEYFSETQRNKGNFPGRFSGRQFSNSRSEMNVSTLELGDSALYLCASSNEDSGEEKLFFGSGTQLSVL.

The chain links TRBV5-1 to TRBJ2-2; 9 nucleotides line up with TRBD2. There are 20 residues in the CDR3. The junction had 16 bases not matched to a gene; V was cut back by 4 bases and J by 0 bases. Germline-derived CDR1 and CDR2 are SGHRS and YFSETQ. The CDR3: CASSPGLANRWGANTGELFF. CDR3 coding DNA: TGCGCCAGCAGCCCAGGACTAGCGAACCGCTGGGGGGCGAACACCGGGGAGCTGTTTTTT.

J is TRBJ2-2 and V is TRBV2; TRBD1 matches 8 bases. V lost 5 bases and J lost 0; bases outside the gene matches: 11. The CDR3 has 18 residues. Germline V CDR1 and CDR2: SNHLY, FYNNEI. The CDR3 sequence is CASSMDRDISPNTGELFF. CDR3 nucleotide sequence: TGTGCCAGCAGTATGGACAGGGATATATCCCCGAACACCGGGGAGCTGTTTTTT.

This clone has a handful of counts. The V gene is TRBV4-2, the J gene TRBJ1-1, with no clear D. Per germline, CDR1 LGHNA and CDR2 YNFKEQ. V gave up 0 bases and J gave up 11 bases, with 10 bases separating them. The CDR3 extends over 12 amino acids. As DNA, the CDR3 is TGTGCCAGCAGCCAAGAAGGAAGGCGGGCTTTCTTT. Its translation is CASSQEGRRAFF.

The chain recombines TRBV7-6 with TRBJ2-7; TRBD1 matches 8 bases. The ends lost 6 bases at V and 2 bases at J; junction bases unmatched: 9. The length of the CDR3 is 15 residues. Germline CDR1 SGHVS, CDR2 FNYEAQ. The CDR3 coding sequence is TGTGCCAGCAGTCCCGGGCCGGGACAGGCCTACGAGCAGTACTTC. Protein: CASSPGPGQAYEQYF.

V usage is TRBV7-2 and J usage is TRBJ1-3; D is uncertain. Germline-derived CDR1 and CDR2 are SGHTA and FQGNSA. This CDR3 comprises 15 residues. V lost 7 bases and J lost 5, with 18 bases in between. The CDR3: CASTQLGEPRNTIYF. In DNA, the CDR3 is TGTGCCAGCACCCAACTCGGGGAGCCCCGAAACACCATATATTTT.

V gene TRBV6-5 combines with J gene TRBJ1-1; D gene ambiguous. Germline CDR1 reads MNHEY; CDR2 reads SVGAGI. This CDR3 region has 13 residues. V was trimmed by 6 bases and J by 3 bases, leaving 11 bases between them. Here the CDR3 DNA reads TGTGCCAGCAGGATGACAATGGACACTGAAGCTTTCTTT. Translation: CASRMTMDTEAFF.

CDR3 region: CASSLRSEQELLYEQYF. CDR3 nucleotides: TGTGCCAGCAGTTTAAGGTCCGAACAGGAGCTTCTCTACGAGCAGTACTTC. The chain joins TRBV28 to TRBJ2-7; tentative D call: TRBD1 (5 bases). CDR1 and CDR2 (germline): MDHEN, SYDVKM. With 2 bases removed from V and 3 bases from J, the gap between germline ends came to 20 bases. The CDR3 is 17 amino acids. The variable domain in full, completed from reference TRBV28 and TRBJ2-7, reads DVKVTQSSRYLVKRTGEKVFLECVQDMDHENMFWYRQDPGLGLRLIYFSYDVKMKEKGDIPEGYSVSREKKERFSLILESASTNQTSMYLCASSLRSEQELLYEQYFGPGTRLTVT.

The J gene is TRBJ1-2, the V gene TRBV6-5, with a possible D match to TRBD1 (5 bases). The V and J ends lost 5 bases and 5 bases respectively, with 15 bases between them. The CDR3 runs to 14 residues. CDR1 and CDR2 from the germline V gene are MNHEY and SVGAGI. CDR3 sequence reads: CASSRDWPGYGYTF. CDR3 in DNA: TGTGCCAGCAGTAGGGACTGGCCAGGGTATGGCTACACCTTC.

The rearrangement links TRBV29-1 to TRBJ2-7; D uncertain. V dropped 1 base and J dropped 3 bases, with 10 bases sitting between them. The CDR3 is 13 amino acids. Germline lookup yields CDR1 SQVTM and CDR2 ANQGSEA. In DNA form, the CDR3 reads TGCAGCGTTGAAGGGGCCAAAAACTACGAGCAGTACTTC. This translates into CSVEGAKNYEQYF.

The V call is TRBV5-6, the J call TRBJ2-3, with D possibly TRBD2 on 5 matching bases. In germline, CDR1 is SGHDT, CDR2 YYEEEE. Trimming left V 4 bases short and J 1 base short, with 10 bases between. This CDR3 region has 14 residues. CDR3 residues: CASSAGLGTDTQYF. The CDR3 region has the DNA TGTGCCAGCAGCGCCGGACTCGGCACAGATACGCAGTATTTT.

The chain combines TRBV29-1 with TRBJ2-2; the match to TRBD1 covers 7 bases. Germline V gene lookup returns CDR1 SQVTM and CDR2 ANQGSEA. J lost 1 base, V lost 7 bases, and 6 bases had no gene match. The CDR3 totals 14 residues. The CDR3, as DNA: TGCAGCGCTCCCGACAGGGAGAACACCGGGGAGCTGTTTTTT. This gives the protein CSAPDRENTGELFF.

The chain uses TRBV5-1 and TRBJ2-2; D uncertain. Germline CDR1 SGHRS, CDR2 YFSETQ. V dropped 3 bases and J dropped 1 base, with 4 bases sitting between them. This CDR3 is 13 amino acids long. CDR3 nucleotides: TGCGCCAGCAGCTCCATGAACACCGGGGAGCTGTTTTTT. The encoded protein is CASSSMNTGELFF.

The chain uses TRBV29-1 and TRBJ1-5; no firm D call. This CDR3 is 12 amino acids long. V was shortened by 8 bases and J by 7 bases, with 15 bases between the two germline ends. The germline V gene encodes CDR1 SQVTM and CDR2 ANQGSEA. The CDR3 nucleotides read TGCAGCATTCAGGCGTCGGGACAGCCCCAGCATTTT. It is translated as CSIQASGQPQHF.

The rearrangement uses TRBV5-1 and TRBJ1-2, with 7 nucleotides matching TRBD1. The V and J ends lost 4 bases and 7 bases, in that order; junction bases with no gene match: 7. This CDR3 is built from 13 residues. In germline, CDR1 is SGHRS, CDR2 YFSETQ. CDR3 DNA: TGCGCCAGCAGCCGCGACAGGGTAGTTGGCTACACCTTC. Its protein is CASSRDRVVGYTF.

This clone came up once. This sequence joins TRBV3-1 (or the pseudogene TRBV3-2) and TRBJ1-2; TRBD1 might be the D (6 bases). Trimming left V 4 bases short and J 1 base short, with 22 bases between. CDR1 and CDR2 (germline): LGHDT, YNNKEL (reference sequence). The CDR3 covers 18 residues. As DNA, the CDR3 is TGTGCCAGCAGCCCGGTTATTCTTTCCGGGACAATTAACTATGGCTACACCTTC. It yields the protein CASSPVILSGTINYGYTF.

This chain joins TRBV7-2 and TRBJ1-1, with a tentative D call TRBD1 (5 bases). V shed 1 base and J shed 5 bases, with 20 bases lying between them. CDR1 is SGHTA, CDR2 FQGNSA, per germline. The length of the CDR3 is 17 residues. This CDR3 reads CASSLVSGRGLVTEAFF. CDR3 nucleotides: TGTGCCAGCAGCTTAGTTTCAGGACGGGGGTTGGTGACTGAAGCTTTCTTT.

This clone was seen a few times. This chain connects TRBV19 to TRBJ1-6; 9 bases are a match to TRBD1. Losses at the gene ends were 5 bases for V and 7 bases for J; bases not matched to a gene: 3. The V gene's germline CDR1 is LNHDA and CDR2 SQIVND (reference sequence). The CDR3 totals 14 residues. The CDR3 region has the DNA TGTGCCAGTAGTTCCGGGACAGGGAATTCACCCCTCCACTTT. Protein sequence: CASSSGTGNSPLHF. The full variable domain, its missing parts supplied by reference TRBV19 and TRBJ1-6, is DGGITQSPKYLFRKEGQNVTLSCEQNLNHDAMYWYRQDPGQGLRLIYYSQIVNDFQKGDIAEGYSVSREKKESFPLTVTSAQKNPTAFYLCASSSGTGNSPLHFGNGTRLTVT.

The chain has TRBV2 and TRBJ2-1, with D tentatively TRBD2 (6 bases). The CDR3 length is 16 residues. Trimming stripped 3 bases from V and 4 bases from J, with 16 bases between. Germline assignment: CDR1 SNHLY and CDR2 FYNNEI. This chain's CDR3 is CASSERGVGEYNEQFF. The DNA of the CDR3 is TGTGCCAGCAGTGAGCGGGGAGTCGGGGAGTACAATGAGCAGTTCTTC.

The chain carries TRBV15 and TRBJ2-3, with TRBD2 identical over 10 bases. Trimming removed 2 bases from V and 2 bases from J; junction bases left unmatched: 10. This CDR3 comprises 18 residues. The germline V gene has CDR1 LNHNV and CDR2 YYDKDF (reference sequence). CDR3 loop: CATSRRSGRAGNTDTQYF. Written as DNA, the CDR3 is TGTGCCACCAGCAGACGCAGCGGGAGGGCCGGAAACACAGATACGCAGTATTTT. Full variable domain (missing parts from reference TRBV15 and TRBJ2-3): DAMVIQNPRYQVTQFGKPVTLSCSQTLNHNVMYWYQQKSSQAPKLLFHYYDKDFNNEADTPDNFQSRRPNTSFCFLDIRSPGLGDTAMYLCATSRRSGRAGNTDTQYFGPGTRLTVL.

This rearrangement joins TRBV6-5 to TRBJ1-1, with D uncertain. CDR3 length: 15 residues. Trimming left V 0 bases short and J 0 bases short, with 8 bases between. Germline-derived CDR1 and CDR2 are MNHEY and SVGAGI. CDR3 residues: CASSYSYGLNTEAFF. The CDR3 bases are TGTGCCAGCAGTTACTCGTACGGGTTGAACACTGAAGCTTTCTTT.

The chain couples TRBV20-1 to TRBJ2-3; D call uncertain. Trimming left V 4 bases short and J 4 bases short, with 3 bases between. CDR1 DFQATT and CDR2 SNEGSKA come from the germline V gene (reference sequence). This CDR3 comprises 10 residues. This CDR3 is CSATSDTQYF. CDR3 DNA sequence: TGCAGTGCTACGTCAGATACGCAGTATTTT.

The chain has TRBV30 and TRBJ1-1, with D possibly TRBD1 on 6 matching bases. Trimming cost V 8 bases and J 0 bases, with 7 bases left between them. Germline V gene data show CDR1 as GTSNPN and CDR2 as SVGIG (reference sequence). The CDR3 is 11 amino acids. In DNA, the CDR3 is TGTGCCGGACAGATGAACACTGAAGCTTTCTTT. Translating gives CAGQMNTEAFF. The complete variable domain, with remaining parts taken from reference TRBV30 and TRBJ1-1, reads SQTIHQWPATLVQPVGSPLSLECTVEGTSNPNLYWYRQAAGRGLQLLFYSVGIGQISSEVPQNLSASRPQDRQFILSSKKLLLSDSGFYLCAGQMNTEAFFGQGTRLTVV.

V gene TRBV7-2 combines with J gene TRBJ1-2; the match to TRBD1 covers 12 bases. The CDR3 runs 16 residues. Per the germline V gene, CDR1 is SGHTA and CDR2 is FQGNSA. After removal of 2 bases from V and 6 bases from J, the junction contained 7 bases not matched to a gene. In DNA, the CDR3 is TGTGCCAGCAGCTTATGGGAGGGACAGGGGGCGGATGGCTACACCTTC. This translates into CASSLWEGQGADGYTF.

The rearrangement uses TRBV5-6 and TRBJ1-3, with D possibly being TRBD1 (5 bases). Germline-derived CDR1 and CDR2 are SGHDT and YYEEEE. V lost 0 bases, J lost 0 bases, and 7 bases lay in between. The length of the CDR3 is 15 residues. In DNA, the CDR3 is TGTGCCAGCAGCTTGGACAGGCACTCTGGAAACACCATATATTTT. The encoded protein is CASSLDRHSGNTIYF.

This chain joins TRBV29-1 and TRBJ2-3; 7 bases agree with TRBD1. CDR3 length: 13 residues. Germline CDR1 reads SQVTM; CDR2 reads ANQGSEA. Trimming cost V 5 bases and J 4 bases; bases outside gene matches: 6. CDR3 coding DNA: TGCAGCGTTAGCGAAGGGGGCGCAGATACGCAGTATTTT. Encoded protein: CSVSEGGADTQYF.